The rows below give T cell receptor beta chains drawn from one sample of a study of monozygotic twins with inflammatory bowel disease. One entry per CDR3 protein, without DNA, is what TCRdb gives after re-calling the 5' RACE reads. The sample is made up of a few hundred thousand distinct CDR3 sequences, and the top ten hold 2.5% to 3% of it. The sequencing input was blood. The receptors were gathered from a human donor with ulcerative colitis or Crohn's disease, or a healthy co-twin of an affected twin (not recorded which). Both conserved end residues are part of each CDR3.

v_call: TRBV6-5; j_call: TRBJ2-7; cdr3_aa: CASSYLTSGGQYF
v_call: TRBV5-1; j_call: TRBJ2-7; cdr3_aa: CASTGTSGGAKEQYF
v_call: TRBV29-1; j_call: TRBJ2-7; cdr3_aa: CSVDGGDDEQYF
v_call: TRBV6-2/TRBV6-3; j_call: TRBJ2-5; cdr3_aa: CASSYGTGSQLETQYF
v_call: TRBV12-3/TRBV12-4; j_call: TRBJ1-5; cdr3_aa: CASSFGGTYQPQHF
v_call: TRBV9; j_call: TRBJ2-7; cdr3_aa: CALTAGADNEQYF
v_call: TRBV12-3/TRBV12-4; j_call: TRBJ1-5; cdr3_aa: CASSWTGDQPQHF
v_call: TRBV6-2/TRBV6-3; j_call: TRBJ2-2; cdr3_aa: CASSHRVRVDTGELFF
v_call: TRBV20-1; j_call: TRBJ2-6; cdr3_aa: CSARDGGFSGANVLTF
v_call: TRBV9; j_call: TRBJ2-7; cdr3_aa: CASSALAVHSYEQYF
v_call: TRBV6-1; j_call: TRBJ2-7; cdr3_aa: CASRKKQGFSYEQYF
v_call: TRBV20-1; j_call: TRBJ2-5; cdr3_aa: CSAREGEEETQYF
v_call: TRBV20-1; j_call: TRBJ2-7; cdr3_aa: CSAGGDRESYEQYF
v_call: TRBV9; j_call: TRBJ2-3; cdr3_aa: CASSVVDGTDTQYF
v_call: TRBV6-1; j_call: TRBJ2-7; cdr3_aa: CASSPVLSGTSQYF
v_call: TRBV20-1; j_call: TRBJ1-1; cdr3_aa: CSAPRTEVEAFF
v_call: TRBV27; j_call: TRBJ1-4; cdr3_aa: CASSSRGANEKLFF
v_call: TRBV6-5; j_call: TRBJ1-2; cdr3_aa: CASSYNRGADYTF
v_call: TRBV7-2; j_call: TRBJ2-2; cdr3_aa: CASSLVWTGIAGELFF
v_call: TRBV4-1; j_call: TRBJ1-1; cdr3_aa: CASSQPTGADTEAFF
v_call: TRBV25-1; j_call: TRBJ1-2; cdr3_aa: CASSEMSNDYGYTF
v_call: TRBV30; j_call: TRBJ1-2; cdr3_aa: CAWLYRANYGYTF
v_call: TRBV7-2; j_call: TRBJ1-5; cdr3_aa: CASGQNSNQPQHF
v_call: TRBV6-5; j_call: TRBJ1-1; cdr3_aa: CASSRRRGGGTEAFF
v_call: TRBV20-1; j_call: TRBJ2-7; cdr3_aa: CSAWAGASYEQYF
v_call: TRBV5-1; j_call: TRBJ1-4; cdr3_aa: CASSLAGGVGEKLFF
v_call: TRBV29-1; j_call: TRBJ1-1; cdr3_aa: CSVASRGYNTEAFF
v_call: TRBV6-1; j_call: TRBJ1-2; cdr3_aa: CASSNLLRSGGANGYTF
v_call: TRBV14; j_call: TRBJ2-5; cdr3_aa: CASSQDEGPRETQYF
v_call: TRBV6-4; j_call: TRBJ2-1; cdr3_aa: CASSVVRGDEQFF
v_call: TRBV7-2; j_call: TRBJ1-1; cdr3_aa: CASSFTTRGRRTEAFF
v_call: TRBV20-1; j_call: TRBJ2-2; cdr3_aa: CSARGGWGAANTGELFF
v_call: TRBV20-1; j_call: TRBJ1-5; cdr3_aa: CSAKAGVGNQPQHF